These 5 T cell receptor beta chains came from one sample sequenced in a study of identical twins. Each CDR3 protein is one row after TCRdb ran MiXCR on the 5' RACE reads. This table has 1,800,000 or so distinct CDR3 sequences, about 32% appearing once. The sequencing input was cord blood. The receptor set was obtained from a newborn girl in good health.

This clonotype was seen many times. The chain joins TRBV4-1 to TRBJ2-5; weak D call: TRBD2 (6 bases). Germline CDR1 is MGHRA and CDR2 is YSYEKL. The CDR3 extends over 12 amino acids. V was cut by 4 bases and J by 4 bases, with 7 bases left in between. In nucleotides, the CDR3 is TGCGCCAGCAGCCGACTAGGAGAGACCCAGTACTTC. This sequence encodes CASSRLGETQYF.

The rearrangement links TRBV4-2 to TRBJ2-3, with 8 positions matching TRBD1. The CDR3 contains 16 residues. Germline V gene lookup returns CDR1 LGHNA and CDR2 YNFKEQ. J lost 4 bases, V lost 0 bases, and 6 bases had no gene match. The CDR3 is CASSQDRDRLADTQYF. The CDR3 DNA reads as TGTGCCAGCAGCCAAGACCGGGACAGGTTGGCAGATACGCAGTATTTT.

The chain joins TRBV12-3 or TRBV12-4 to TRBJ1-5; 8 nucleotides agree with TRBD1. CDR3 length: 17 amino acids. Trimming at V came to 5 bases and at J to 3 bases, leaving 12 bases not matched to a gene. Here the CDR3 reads CASSRPGDRTTNQPQHF. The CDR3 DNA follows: TGTGCCAGCAGTCGGCCGGGGGACAGGACCACCAATCAGCCCCAGCATTTT.

CDR3 in DNA: TGTGCCAGCAAGGACAACTCTGGGGCCAACGTCCTGACTTTC. Translated: CASKDNSGANVLTF. The chain uses TRBV6-6 and TRBJ2-6; possibly TRBD1 for D (5 bases). Trimming shortened V by 7 bases and J by 0 bases, and 7 bases separated the two germline ends. Germline-derived CDR1 and CDR2 are MNHNY and SVGAGI (reference sequence). CDR3 length: 14 amino acids.

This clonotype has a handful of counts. As DNA, the CDR3 is TGTGCCAGCAGTTTATTCGGGACAGCGAAATTTCCTACCTCCTACGAGCAGTACTTC. Its protein is CASSLFGTAKFPTSYEQYF. The chain joins TRBV27 to TRBJ2-7, with 7 positions matching TRBD1. J lost 0 bases, V lost 1 base, and 15 bases had no gene match. CDR3 length: 19 amino acids. The V gene's germline CDR1 is MNHEY and CDR2 SMNVEV (reference sequence).